A single sample is the source of the 11 T cell receptor beta chains below, sequenced in a study of Ad26.COV2.S vaccination and SARS-CoV-2 variants. Profiled with immunoSEQ multiplex PCR; TCRdb holds only in-frame clones, not every one. The sample records roughly 320,000 clones, around 90% being singletons. Treatment defined: some 20 received Ad26.COV2.S at low or high dose, single or two shots; roughly five received placebo; per-sample allocation not given. Day 63 after the first vaccine or placebo injection was the time point for sampling. The sequencing used peripheral blood, collected in a trial of Ad26.COV2.S vaccine versus placebo. The receptors here all came from a person between 18 and 65 years old who received the Ad26.COV2.S COVID-19 vaccine or a placebo.

The chain uses TRBV30 and TRBJ1-2; 8 bases align to TRBD1. The CDR3 consists of 15 residues. CDR1 and CDR2 from the germline V gene are GTSNPN and SVGIG (reference sequence). Unmatched junction bases numbered 12, after V lost 1 base and J lost 8 bases. In DNA form, the CDR3 reads TGTGCCTGGAGTGGCCTTAGACAGGGGCGCCGGGGCTACACCTTC. Protein: CAWSGLRQGRRGYTF.

The chain carries TRBV7-2 and TRBJ1-1; D possibly corresponds to TRBD1 (5 bases). This CDR3 spans 18 amino acids. The germline V gene has CDR1 SGHTA and CDR2 FQGNSA. V lost 3 bases, J lost 1 base, and 21 bases lay in between. DNA for the CDR3: TGTGCCAGCAGCTTGGCCCTTTGGACATCCAGAACGAACACTGAAGCTTTCTTT. Its translation is CASSLALWTSRTNTEAFF. The whole variable domain, filled in from reference TRBV7-2 and TRBJ1-1, reads GAGVSQSPSNKVTEKGKDVELRCDPISGHTALYWYRQSLGQGLEFLIYFQGNSAPDKSGLPSDRFSAERTGGSVSTLTIQRTQQEDSAVYLCASSLALWTSRTNTEAFFGQGTRLTVV.

The chain is built from TRBV5-1 and TRBJ2-7; perhaps TRBD2 as D (6 bases). The CDR3 length is 14 residues. Germline CDR1 is SGHRS and CDR2 is YFSETQ. With 4 bases removed from V and 8 bases from J, the gap between germline ends came to 19 bases. The DNA for the CDR3 is TGCGCCAGCAGCGAGGGACGGCCGGGGGTAAAGCAGTACTTC. It is translated as CASSEGRPGVKQYF.

Regarding this clone: The germline gene is not matched at one end of the junction; a read error may be the cause. The rearrangement links TRBV5-6 to TRBJ2-2; no clear D gene. Germline V gene lookup returns CDR1 SGHDT and CDR2 YYEEEE. The CDR3 runs 14 residues. CDR3 nucleotides: TGTGCCAGCAGCTTGGGCCCCACCACCTGGGAGCTGTTTTTT. Its protein is CASSLGPTTWELFF.

This clone is judged medium-sized. The chain is built from TRBV4-2 and TRBJ2-7; 10 bases align to TRBD2. CDR3 length: 16 residues. Per the germline V gene, CDR1 is LGHNA and CDR2 is YNFKEQ. The trim removed 0 bases at V and 3 bases at J, leaving 5 bases unmatched. For the CDR3, the DNA is TGTGCCAGCAGCCAAGAGGCTAGCGGGGGAAGCTACGAGCAGTACTTC. Protein sequence: CASSQEASGGSYEQYF.

V gene TRBV9 combines with J gene TRBJ2-1; D ambiguous. The CDR3 loop spans 17 amino acids. CDR1 and CDR2 (germline): SGDLS, YYNGEE. V was trimmed by 0 bases and J by 8 bases, leaving 21 bases between them. The DNA for the CDR3 is TGTGCCAGCAGCGTAGTGGGTGGAAGACCAGACCGGGATGAGCAGTTCTTC. It codes for CASSVVGGRPDRDEQFF.

The V call is TRBV5-1, the J call TRBJ2-7, with 8 bases matching TRBD2. In germline, CDR1 is SGHRS, CDR2 YFSETQ. This CDR3 comprises 17 residues. Trimming removed 0 bases from V and 0 bases from J; junction bases left unmatched: 8. In nucleotides, the CDR3 is TGCGCCAGCAGCTTGGGGCGCGGGGGGCGAAGCTCCTACGAGCAGTACTTC. It translates to CASSLGRGGRSSYEQYF.

The sample holds one count of this clone. V usage is TRBV5-6 and J usage is TRBJ1-2; 7 bases map to TRBD1. Germline V gene sequence: CDR1 SGHDT, CDR2 YYEEEE. The CDR3 contains 15 residues. J lost 6 bases, V lost 0 bases, and 8 bases had no gene match. The CDR3 nucleotides are TGTGCCAGCAGCTTGGAGTGGACAGGTATGAATGGCTACACCTTC. Translating gives CASSLEWTGMNGYTF. The full variable domain, in which reference TRBV5-6 and TRBJ1-2 provide the parts outside the CDR3, is DAGVTQSPTHLIKTRGQQVTLRCSPKSGHDTVSWYQQALGQGPQFIFQYYEEEERQRGNFPDRFSGHQFPNYSSELNVNALLLGDSALYLCASSLEWTGMNGYTFGSGTRLTVV.

The chain is built from TRBV11-2 and TRBJ1-1; D is perhaps TRBD1 (5 bases). The CDR3 consists of 16 residues. Trimming took off 2 bases at V and 4 bases at J, with 17 bases between the two ends. Per the germline V gene, CDR1 is SGHAT and CDR2 is FQNNGV. The CDR3 sequence is CASSLLRGARRTEAFF. CDR3 nucleotides: TGTGCCAGCAGCTTATTGAGAGGGGCGCGTCGCACTGAAGCTTTCTTT.

With respect to this clone: The sample holds other DNA sequences that translate to the same CDR3. This rearrangement joins TRBV7-8 to TRBJ1-5; D might be TRBD1 (5 bases). The germline V and J ends were trimmed by 1 base and 2 bases, with 9 bases remaining between them. Germline V lookup: CDR1 SGHVS, CDR2 FQNEAQ. The CDR3 extends over 15 amino acids. The CDR3 DNA sequence: TGTGCCAGCAGCTTAGGGGGAGGGGGCAATCAGCCCCAGCATTTT. Translating gives CASSLGGGGNQPQHF.

The CDR3 loop reads CASSLGITEAFF. DNA for the CDR3: TGCGCCAGCAGCTTGGGTATTACTGAAGCTTTCTTT. The chain joins TRBV5-1 to TRBJ1-1; D not certain. This CDR3 has 12 residues. Trimming took 0 bases from V and 5 from J, leaving 5 bases between them. The germline V gene encodes CDR1 SGHRS and CDR2 YFSETQ.